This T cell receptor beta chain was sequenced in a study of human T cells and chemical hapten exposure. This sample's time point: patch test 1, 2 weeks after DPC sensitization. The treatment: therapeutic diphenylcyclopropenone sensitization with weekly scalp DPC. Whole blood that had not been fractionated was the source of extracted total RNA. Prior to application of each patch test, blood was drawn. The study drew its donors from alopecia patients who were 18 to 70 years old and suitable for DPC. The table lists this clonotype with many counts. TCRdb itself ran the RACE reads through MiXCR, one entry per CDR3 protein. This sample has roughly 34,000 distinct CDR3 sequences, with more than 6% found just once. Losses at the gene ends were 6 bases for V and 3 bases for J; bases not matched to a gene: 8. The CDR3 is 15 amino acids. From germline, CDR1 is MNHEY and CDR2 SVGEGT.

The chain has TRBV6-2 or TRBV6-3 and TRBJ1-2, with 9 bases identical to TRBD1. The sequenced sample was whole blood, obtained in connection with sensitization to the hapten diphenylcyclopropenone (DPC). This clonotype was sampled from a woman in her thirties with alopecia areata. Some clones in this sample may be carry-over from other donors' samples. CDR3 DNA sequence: TGTGCCAGCAGAGCCACAGGGGGCCTTCACTATGGCTACACCTTC. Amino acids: CASRATGGLHYGYTF.